Following are 10 T cell receptor beta chains from one sample sequenced in a study of cytomegalovirus exposure and HLA in healthy donors. The primer mix had 60 Vbeta and 13 Jbeta primers. Method: immunoSEQ multiplex PCR; TCRdb's copy keeps in-frame clones and lacks some. The sample holds 160,000 or so clones; 75% to 90% are singletons and the top ten take roughly 1.8%. Sequencing was carried out using PBMCs. The source is a woman younger than 30 in good health and CMV-seronegative.

The CDR3 protein is CATQGDKNTEAFF. Written as DNA, the CDR3 is TGTGCCACGCAGGGCGACAAGAACACTGAAGCTTTCTTT. The chain uses TRBV7-9 and TRBJ1-1; maybe TRBD1 (5 bases). The CDR3 has 13 residues. The germline V gene has CDR1 SEHNR and CDR2 FQNEAQ (reference sequence). V was pared by 10 bases and J by 1 base, with 13 bases between.

The chain uses TRBV28 and TRBJ1-5, with a possible D match to TRBD1 (6 bases). This CDR3 contains 14 residues. Germline lookup yields CDR1 MDHEN and CDR2 SYDVKM. Trimming shortened V by 3 bases and J by 7 bases, and 13 bases separated the two germline ends. In nucleotides, the CDR3 is TGTGCCAGCAGTTTTTACAGGGAAGGACAGCCCCAGCATTTT. Translation gives CASSFYREGQPQHF.

J is TRBJ1-2 and V is TRBV11-2; the match to TRBD1 covers 10 bases. In germline, CDR1 is SGHAT, CDR2 FQNNGV. After removal of 5 bases from V and 11 bases from J, the junction contained 8 bases not matched to a gene. The CDR3 totals 13 residues. This chain's CDR3 is CASSPGGGQGYTF. As DNA, the CDR3 is TGTGCCAGCAGCCCGGGGGGGGGACAGGGGTACACCTTC.

The V gene is TRBV21-1, the J gene TRBJ1-6; the table's D call TRBD1 went unverified against the DNA. TRBV21-1 is shown as a pseudogene. The CDR3 covers 18 residues. The DNA for the CDR3 is TGTGCCAGCAGATTCAACAGGGTTTATTGGGCCTATAATTCACCCCTCCACTTT. Translating it yields CASRFNRVYWAYNSPLHF.

V and J are TRBV29-1 and TRBJ2-5; D unclear. The DNA end favors TRBJ2-7, so the J call may be wrong. The CDR3 spans 11 residues. In germline, CDR1 is SQVTM, CDR2 ANQGSEA. The CDR3 protein is CSVLRNYEQYF. The DNA of the CDR3 is TGCAGCGTTCTTAGAAACTACGAGCAGTACTTC.

The chain combines TRBV5-4 with TRBJ2-1; D is ambiguous. Germline V gene data show CDR1 as SGHNT and CDR2 as YYREEE (reference sequence). V lost 0 bases and J 6 bases, leaving 4 bases between the germline ends. This CDR3 contains 12 residues. The CDR3 nucleotides read TGTGCCAGCAGCTTGGACTCCAATGAGCAGTTCTTC. Translation: CASSLDSNEQFF.

This chain links TRBV9 with TRBJ1-1; 9 bases line up with TRBD1. The CDR3 loop spans 14 amino acids. Losses at the gene ends were 3 bases for V and 4 bases for J; bases not matched to a gene: 4. Germline CDR1 and CDR2: SGDLS and YYNGEE. CDR3 protein: CASSAGTGTTEAFF. The CDR3 DNA reads as TGTGCCAGCAGCGCGGGGACAGGGACCACTGAAGCTTTCTTT.

The chain couples TRBV5-6 to TRBJ2-3, with TRBD2 matching 9 bases. CDR1 is SGHDT and CDR2 is YYEEEE in the germline V gene. The CDR3 covers 17 residues. Losses at the gene ends were 0 bases for V and 5 bases for J; bases not matched to a gene: 10. CDR3 residues: CASSLGGGAVLIDTQYF. DNA of the CDR3: TGTGCCAGCAGCTTGGGCGGGGGGGCCGTTTTGATAGATACGCAGTATTTT.

J is TRBJ2-3 and V is TRBV2; a possible D gene is TRBD2 (6 bases). V lost 10 bases and J 0 bases, leaving 11 bases between the germline ends. From germline, CDR1 is SNHLY and CDR2 FYNNEI. The CDR3 totals 13 residues. CDR3 sequence reads: CATTGESTDTQYF. CDR3 DNA sequence: TGTGCCACAACGGGGGAAAGCACAGATACGCAGTATTTT.

The chain is built from TRBV5-1 and TRBJ2-5, with 7 bases matching TRBD2. Looked up from germline, CDR1 is SGHRS and CDR2 is YFSETQ. V shed 0 bases and J 4 bases; nucleotides not matched to a gene: 9. CDR3 length: 16 residues. The CDR3 here is CASSLDVGGPGETQYF. CDR3 sequence (DNA): TGCGCCAGCAGCTTGGATGTGGGAGGGCCGGGAGAGACCCAGTACTTC.